The rows below give T cell receptor beta chains drawn from one sample of a study of shared clonotypes between healthy human individuals. Measured with immunoSEQ multiplex PCR; TCRdb has only the in-frame clones, and not every one. The profile shows a few million clones, roughly nine tenths of them singletons. Sequenced material: naive CD4+ T cells sorted from blood. These receptors originate from a man between 18 and 29 years old in good health. Each CDR3 is given with its conserved first and last residue. Each record gives: V gene, clone size, D gene, J gene, CDR3 protein, CDR3 DNA. A D gene is named only where the DNA matches it firmly. Clone sizes are given selectively: once, few, many, or a class where the clone is expanded.

v_gene: TRBV19; abundance: NA; d_gene: NA; j_gene: TRBJ2-7; CDR3aa: CASSIHLDSYEQYF; CDR3nt: TGTGCCAGTAGTATTCATCTGGACAGCTACGAGCAGTACTTC
v_gene: TRBV28; abundance: NA; d_gene: NA; j_gene: TRBJ2-5; CDR3aa: CASSLHSQETQYF; CDR3nt: TGTGCCAGCAGTTTACACAGCCAAGAGACCCAGTACTTC
v_gene: TRBV4-1; abundance: NA; d_gene: NA; j_gene: TRBJ1-2; CDR3aa: CASSQLTGRDPSTF; CDR3nt: TGCGCCAGCAGCCAACTTACCGGGAGGGACCCCTCCACCTTC
v_gene: TRBV5-6; abundance: NA; d_gene: TRBD2; j_gene: TRBJ2-1; CDR3aa: CASSLWRGGLGNEQFF; CDR3nt: TGTGCCAGCAGCTTGTGGCGGGGGGGCCTAGGTAATGAGCAGTTCTTC
v_gene: TRBV5-1; abundance: NA; d_gene: NA; j_gene: TRBJ2-7; CDR3aa: CASSLIMAGEQYF; CDR3nt: TGCGCCAGCAGCTTGATTATGGCGGGCGAGCAGTACTTC
v_gene: TRBV15; abundance: once; d_gene: NA; j_gene: TRBJ2-2; CDR3aa: CATLGPNAGELFF; CDR3nt: TGTGCCACCCTGGGCCCGAACGCCGGGGAGCTGTTTTTT
v_gene: TRBV10-3; abundance: NA; d_gene: TRBD2; j_gene: TRBJ2-3; CDR3aa: CAISEGTSGGADVADTQYF; CDR3nt: TGTGCCATCAGTGAAGGGACTAGCGGGGGGGCGGATGTGGCAGATACGCAGTATTTT
v_gene: TRBV18; abundance: once; d_gene: TRBD2; j_gene: TRBJ2-1; CDR3aa: CASSPGLAGAGEQFF; CDR3nt: TGTGCCAGCTCACCGGGACTAGCGGGAGCTGGAGAGCAGTTCTTC
v_gene: TRBV19; abundance: NA; d_gene: NA; j_gene: TRBJ2-4; CDR3aa: CASSPEGFNIQYF; CDR3nt: TGTGCCAGTAGTCCCGAGGGATTTAACATTCAGTACTTC
v_gene: TRBV6-1; abundance: NA; d_gene: TRBD1; j_gene: TRBJ1-2; CDR3aa: CASSEAQGVRAYGYTF; CDR3nt: TGTGCCAGCAGTGAGGCCCAGGGGGTAAGGGCCTATGGCTACACCTTC
v_gene: TRBV30; abundance: NA; d_gene: NA; j_gene: TRBJ2-7; CDR3aa: CAWSDTGTYEQYF; CDR3nt: TGTGCCTGGAGTGACACAGGGACCTACGAGCAGTACTTC
v_gene: TRBV28; abundance: NA; d_gene: NA; j_gene: TRBJ2-7; CDR3aa: CASTLDGMSSYEQYF; CDR3nt: TGTGCCAGCACCTTAGACGGGATGAGCTCCTACGAGCAGTACTTC
v_gene: TRBV6-6; abundance: NA; d_gene: NA; j_gene: TRBJ1-2; CDR3aa: CASTGQPNYGYTF; CDR3nt: TGTGCCAGCACCGGACAGCCTAACTATGGCTACACCTTC
v_gene: TRBV2; abundance: NA; d_gene: TRBD1; j_gene: TRBJ2-3; CDR3aa: CASRTGAGTDTQYF; CDR3nt: TGTGCCAGCAGGACAGGGGCGGGCACAGATACGCAGTATTTT
v_gene: TRBV11-1; abundance: NA; d_gene: NA; j_gene: TRBJ2-3; CDR3aa: CASSYTAGTDTQYF; CDR3nt: TGTGCCAGCAGCTATACTGCTGGCACAGATACGCAGTATTTT
v_gene: TRBV7-2; abundance: NA; d_gene: TRBD2; j_gene: TRBJ2-4; CDR3aa: CASSLGLAGLAKNIQYF; CDR3nt: TGTGCCAGCAGCCTAGGACTAGCGGGGCTAGCCAAAAACATTCAGTACTTC
v_gene: TRBV7-2; abundance: NA; d_gene: NA; j_gene: TRBJ1-1; CDR3aa: CASSPTEGISEAFF; CDR3nt: TGTGCCAGCAGCCCGACCGAGGGGATTTCTGAAGCTTTCTTT
v_gene: TRBV10-3; abundance: NA; d_gene: NA; j_gene: TRBJ1-5; CDR3aa: CAISTGINQPQHF; CDR3nt: TGTGCCATCAGCACCGGGATCAATCAGCCCCAGCATTTT
v_gene: TRBV30; abundance: NA; d_gene: NA; j_gene: TRBJ1-6; CDR3aa: CAWSTGNNSPLHF; CDR3nt: TGTGCCTGGAGTACGGGGAATAATTCACCCCTCCACTTT
v_gene: TRBV6-5; abundance: NA; d_gene: NA; j_gene: TRBJ1-1; CDR3aa: CASSYSGRGGNTEAFF; CDR3nt: TGTGCCAGCAGTTACTCGGGTCGGGGTGGGAACACTGAAGCTTTCTTT
v_gene: TRBV7-2; abundance: NA; d_gene: TRBD2; j_gene: TRBJ2-4; CDR3aa: CASSPRLAGGDLAKNIQYF; CDR3nt: TGTGCCAGCAGCCCGAGACTAGCGGGGGGGGACCTAGCCAAAAACATTCAGTACTTC
v_gene: TRBV5-4; abundance: NA; d_gene: NA; j_gene: TRBJ2-3; CDR3aa: CASSSGSIFTDTQYF; CDR3nt: TGTGCCAGCAGCTCCGGTAGTATATTCACAGATACGCAGTATTTT
v_gene: TRBV7-9; abundance: NA; d_gene: NA; j_gene: TRBJ2-5; CDR3aa: CASSLWDLRGQGETQYF; CDR3nt: TGTGCCAGCAGCTTATGGGATTTACGGGGTCAGGGGGAGACCCAGTACTTC
v_gene: TRBV7-7; abundance: NA; d_gene: TRBD2; j_gene: TRBJ2-3; CDR3aa: CASSPGTSGGPQYF; CDR3nt: TGTGCTAGCAGCCCAGGGACTAGCGGGGGACCACAGTATTTT
v_gene: TRBV10-3; abundance: NA; d_gene: NA; j_gene: TRBJ1-1; CDR3aa: CAISVGGSTEAFF; CDR3nt: TGTGCCATCAGTGTAGGTGGATCCACTGAAGCTTTCTTT
v_gene: TRBV27; abundance: NA; d_gene: NA; j_gene: TRBJ1-5; CDR3aa: CASSLLAHRGGGQPQHF; CDR3nt: TGTGCCAGCAGTTTATTAGCCCACCGGGGTGGGGGTCAGCCCCAGCATTTT
v_gene: TRBV28; abundance: NA; d_gene: TRBD1; j_gene: TRBJ2-7; CDR3aa: CASSLDREISYEQYF; CDR3nt: TGTGCCAGCAGCTTGGACAGGGAAATCTCCTACGAGCAGTACTTC
v_gene: TRBV5-1; abundance: NA; d_gene: NA; j_gene: TRBJ2-7; CDR3aa: CASSLERDTLDGYEQYF; CDR3nt: TGCGCCAGCAGCTTGGAACGGGACACCCTTGATGGTTACGAGCAGTACTTC
v_gene: TRBV5-5; abundance: NA; d_gene: TRBD2; j_gene: TRBJ2-5; CDR3aa: CASSLALAGGQETQYF; CDR3nt: TGTGCCAGCAGCTTGGCTCTAGCGGGAGGGCAAGAGACCCAGTACTTC
v_gene: TRBV6-5; abundance: NA; d_gene: NA; j_gene: TRBJ1-1; CDR3aa: CTSSYSTGRVNTEAFF; CDR3nt: TGTACCAGCAGTTACTCGACGGGCAGGGTGAACACTGAAGCTTTCTTT
v_gene: TRBV6-1; abundance: NA; d_gene: TRBD2; j_gene: TRBJ2-5; CDR3aa: CATGGAPETQYF; CDR3nt: TGTGCCACCGGGGGGGCCCCCGAGACCCAGTACTTC
v_gene: TRBV6-1; abundance: NA; d_gene: NA; j_gene: TRBJ2-3; CDR3aa: CASSERVTATDTQYF; CDR3nt: TGTGCCAGCAGTGAACGGGTAACGGCAACAGATACGCAGTATTTT
v_gene: TRBV5-1; abundance: few; d_gene: NA; j_gene: TRBJ1-6; CDR3aa: CASSLEGSGSPLHF; CDR3nt: TGCGCCAGCAGCTTGGAGGGTTCGGGTTCACCCCTCCACTTT
v_gene: TRBV27; abundance: NA; d_gene: NA; j_gene: TRBJ2-7; CDR3aa: CASSRTAASYEQYF; CDR3nt: TGTGCCAGCTCTCGGACAGCCGCCTCCTACGAGCAGTACTTC
v_gene: TRBV10-1; abundance: few; d_gene: TRBD1; j_gene: TRBJ2-7; CDR3aa: CASSDGQGYEQYF; CDR3nt: TGCGCCAGCAGTGACGGACAGGGCTACGAGCAGTACTTC
v_gene: TRBV6-5; abundance: NA; d_gene: NA; j_gene: TRBJ1-1; CDR3aa: CASSWRGTNAEAFF; CDR3nt: TGTGCCAGCAGTTGGCGGGGAACGAACGCTGAAGCTTTCTTT
v_gene: TRBV20-1; abundance: NA; d_gene: NA; j_gene: TRBJ1-6; CDR3aa: CSASDGSPLHF; CDR3nt: TGCAGTGCTAGCGATGGTTCACCCCTCCACTTT
v_gene: TRBV6-5; abundance: NA; d_gene: NA; j_gene: TRBJ2-5; CDR3aa: CASTEQGRETQYF; CDR3nt: TGTGCCAGCACGGAACAGGGAAGGGAGACCCAGTACTTC
v_gene: TRBV5-1; abundance: NA; d_gene: TRBD1; j_gene: TRBJ2-1; CDR3aa: CASSPGQGFYNEQFF; CDR3nt: TGCGCCAGCAGCCCGGGACAGGGGTTTTACAATGAGCAGTTCTTC
v_gene: TRBV2; abundance: NA; d_gene: NA; j_gene: TRBJ1-1; CDR3aa: CASSESGYTEAFF; CDR3nt: TGTGCCAGCAGTGAATCTGGGTACACTGAAGCTTTCTTT
v_gene: TRBV5-1; abundance: NA; d_gene: NA; j_gene: TRBJ2-3; CDR3aa: CASSLPSTDTQYF; CDR3nt: TGCGCCAGCAGCTTGCCCAGCACAGATACGCAGTATTTT
v_gene: TRBV6-6; abundance: NA; d_gene: NA; j_gene: TRBJ2-2; CDR3aa: CASSRRTANTGELFF; CDR3nt: TGTGCCAGCAGTAGAAGGACGGCGAACACCGGGGAGCTGTTTTTT
v_gene: TRBV5-1; abundance: NA; d_gene: NA; j_gene: TRBJ2-1; CDR3aa: CASSETRSSVLFF; CDR3nt: TGCGCCAGCAGTGAAACCCGCTCTAGCGTACTGTTCTTC
v_gene: TRBV7-9; abundance: NA; d_gene: NA; j_gene: TRBJ1-2; CDR3aa: CASSYPGSGVYGYTF; CDR3nt: TGTGCCAGCAGCTACCCAGGATCGGGGGTCTATGGCTACACCTTC
v_gene: TRBV10-3; abundance: NA; d_gene: NA; j_gene: TRBJ2-7; CDR3aa: CAISIQASEQYF; CDR3nt: TGTGCCATCAGTATACAGGCTAGCGAGCAGTACTTC
v_gene: TRBV5-1; abundance: few; d_gene: TRBD1; j_gene: TRBJ1-1; CDR3aa: CASSRDRVSEAFF; CDR3nt: TGCGCCAGCAGCCGCGACAGGGTTTCTGAAGCTTTCTTT
v_gene: TRBV9; abundance: NA; d_gene: NA; j_gene: TRBJ1-3; CDR3aa: CASSPRLEISGNTIYF; CDR3nt: TGTGCCAGCAGCCCCCGACTCGAGATCTCTGGAAACACCATATATTTT
v_gene: TRBV28; abundance: NA; d_gene: TRBD2; j_gene: TRBJ2-7; CDR3aa: CASSLEIASGGELSYEQYF; CDR3nt: TGTGCCAGCAGTTTAGAAATCGCTAGCGGGGGGGAGCTTAGCTACGAGCAGTACTTC
v_gene: TRBV6-6; abundance: once; d_gene: NA; j_gene: TRBJ2-2; CDR3aa: CASTQELGTGELFF; CDR3nt: TGTGCCAGCACCCAAGAACTCGGCACCGGGGAGCTGTTTTTT
v_gene: TRBV9; abundance: few; d_gene: TRBD2; j_gene: TRBJ2-1; CDR3aa: CASSVEGTSGNEQFF; CDR3nt: TGTGCCAGCAGCGTCGAGGGGACTAGCGGCAATGAGCAGTTCTTC
v_gene: TRBV9; abundance: NA; d_gene: TRBD2; j_gene: TRBJ2-4; CDR3aa: CASSDSGGEAKNIQYF; CDR3nt: TGTGCCAGCAGCGACAGCGGGGGGGAAGCCAAAAACATTCAGTACTTC
v_gene: TRBV30; abundance: NA; d_gene: NA; j_gene: TRBJ2-7; CDR3aa: CAWSHTPYEQYF; CDR3nt: TGTGCCTGGAGTCACACTCCCTACGAGCAGTACTTC
v_gene: TRBV5-6; abundance: NA; d_gene: NA; j_gene: TRBJ1-1; CDR3aa: CASSLTRSTEAFF; CDR3nt: TGTGCCAGCAGCCTAACTAGGAGTACTGAAGCTTTCTTT
v_gene: TRBV10-3; abundance: NA; d_gene: TRBD1; j_gene: TRBJ1-2; CDR3aa: CAITAPGQGDYGYTF; CDR3nt: TGTGCCATCACCGCTCCGGGACAGGGAGACTATGGCTACACCTTC
v_gene: TRBV14; abundance: once; d_gene: TRBD2; j_gene: TRBJ2-7; CDR3aa: CASSQGLAGHSEQYF; CDR3nt: TGTGCCAGCAGCCAAGGACTAGCGGGACATTCCGAGCAGTACTTC